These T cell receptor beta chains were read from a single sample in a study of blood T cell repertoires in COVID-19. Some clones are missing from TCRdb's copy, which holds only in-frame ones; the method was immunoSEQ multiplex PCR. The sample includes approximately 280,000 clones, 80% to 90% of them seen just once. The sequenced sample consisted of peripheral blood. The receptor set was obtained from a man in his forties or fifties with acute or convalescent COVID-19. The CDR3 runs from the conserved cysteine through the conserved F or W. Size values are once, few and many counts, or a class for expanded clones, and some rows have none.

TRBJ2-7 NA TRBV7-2 CASSTRQAISYEQYF
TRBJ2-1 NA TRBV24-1 CATSDPGAGNSYNEQFF
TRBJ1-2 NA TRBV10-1 CASSEDRGYGYTF
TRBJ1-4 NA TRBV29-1 CSAYRSPNEKLFF
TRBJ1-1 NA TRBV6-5 CASSYSAGDTEAFF
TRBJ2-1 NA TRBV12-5 CASGLGSSYNEQFF
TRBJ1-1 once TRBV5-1 CASSLESGGGTEAFF
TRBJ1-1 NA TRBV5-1 CASSFSGTGLYTEAFF
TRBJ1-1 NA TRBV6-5 CASRPKTGESAEAFF
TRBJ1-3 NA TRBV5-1 CASSRTGDPGNTIYF
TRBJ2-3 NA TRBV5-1 CASSGQDTDTQYF
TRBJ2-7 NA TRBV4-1 CASSQGLSYEQYF
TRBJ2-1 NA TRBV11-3 CASSLNRPPYNEQFF
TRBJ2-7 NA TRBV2 CATSQGPLRYEQYF
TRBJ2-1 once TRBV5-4 CAILAGGTNEQFF
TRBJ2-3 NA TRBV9 CASSVDVTGSTDTQYF
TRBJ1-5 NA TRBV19 CASSIDRGSVAKPQHF
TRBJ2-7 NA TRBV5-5 CASSRSGQGAGEQYF
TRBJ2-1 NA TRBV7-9 CASSPSRGVYNEQFF
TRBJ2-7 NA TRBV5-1 CASSLGTVYEQYF
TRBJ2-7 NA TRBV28 CASSRTDRDNEQYF
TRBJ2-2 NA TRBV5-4 CASSLGQGQAGELFF
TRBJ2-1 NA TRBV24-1 CATSDWESGGALDEQFF
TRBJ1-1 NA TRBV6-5 CASSYLETGPNTEAFF
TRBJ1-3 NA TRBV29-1 CSVGHIGNTIYF
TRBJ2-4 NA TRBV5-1 CASSLAGMSIQYF
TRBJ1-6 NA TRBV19 CASSARDRVSPLHF
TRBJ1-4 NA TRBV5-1 CASSLGQLGEKLFF
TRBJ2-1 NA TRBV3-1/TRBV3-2 CASSRGGQGLFF
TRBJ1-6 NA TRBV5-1 CASSFGQLNSPLHF
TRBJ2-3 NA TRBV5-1 CASSSTGQGSDTQYF